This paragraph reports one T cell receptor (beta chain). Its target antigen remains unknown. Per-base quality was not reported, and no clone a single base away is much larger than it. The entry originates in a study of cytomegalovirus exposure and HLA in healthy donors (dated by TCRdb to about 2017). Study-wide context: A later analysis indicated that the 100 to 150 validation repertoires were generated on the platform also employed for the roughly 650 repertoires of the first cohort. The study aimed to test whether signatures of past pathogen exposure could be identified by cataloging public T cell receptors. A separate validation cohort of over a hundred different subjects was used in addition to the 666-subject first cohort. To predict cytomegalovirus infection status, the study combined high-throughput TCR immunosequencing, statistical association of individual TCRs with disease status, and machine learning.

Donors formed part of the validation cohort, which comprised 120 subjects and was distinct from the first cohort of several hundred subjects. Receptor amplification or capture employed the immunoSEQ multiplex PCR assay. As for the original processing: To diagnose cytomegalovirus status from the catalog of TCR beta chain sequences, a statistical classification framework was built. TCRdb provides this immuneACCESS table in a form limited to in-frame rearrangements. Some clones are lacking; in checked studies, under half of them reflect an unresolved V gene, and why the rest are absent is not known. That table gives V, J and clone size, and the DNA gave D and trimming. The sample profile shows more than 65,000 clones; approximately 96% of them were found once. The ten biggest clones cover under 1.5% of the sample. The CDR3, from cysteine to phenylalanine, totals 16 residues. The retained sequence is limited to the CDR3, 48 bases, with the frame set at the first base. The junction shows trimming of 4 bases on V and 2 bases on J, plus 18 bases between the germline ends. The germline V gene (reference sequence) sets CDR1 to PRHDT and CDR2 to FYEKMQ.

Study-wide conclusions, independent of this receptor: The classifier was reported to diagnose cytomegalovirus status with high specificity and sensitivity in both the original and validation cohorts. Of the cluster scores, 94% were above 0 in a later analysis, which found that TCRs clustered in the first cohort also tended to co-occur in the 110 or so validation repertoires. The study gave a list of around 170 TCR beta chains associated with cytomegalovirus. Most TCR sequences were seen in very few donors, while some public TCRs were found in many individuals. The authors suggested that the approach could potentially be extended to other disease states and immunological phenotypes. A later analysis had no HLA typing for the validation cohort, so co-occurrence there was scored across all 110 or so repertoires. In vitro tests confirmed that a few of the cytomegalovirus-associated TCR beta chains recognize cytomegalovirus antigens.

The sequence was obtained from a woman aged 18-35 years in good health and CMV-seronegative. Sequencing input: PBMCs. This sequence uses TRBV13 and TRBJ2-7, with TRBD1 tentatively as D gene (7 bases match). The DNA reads TGTGCCAGCAGCTCGAGCGACAGGGAGGACCCCTACGAGCAGTACTTC. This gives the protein CASSSSDREDPYEQYF.